These 11 T cell receptor beta chains share one sample of origin, sequenced in a study of blood T cell repertoires in COVID-19. Here immunoSEQ multiplex PCR was the method, and the copy in TCRdb shows in-frame clones only, minus some. The table has approximately 310,000 clones, about 89% seen once. Specimen: PBMCs or T cells enriched from blood (not recorded which). The origin of the receptors is a man aged 60-69 years who had recovered from COVID-19.

The rearrangement links TRBV19 to TRBJ1-2; a weak D match, TRBD1 (6 bases). The V and J ends lost 3 bases and 0 bases respectively, with 14 bases between them. Germline assignment: CDR1 LNHDA and CDR2 SQIVND (reference sequence). The CDR3 is 16 amino acids. Here the CDR3 reads CASSIPGASTNYGYTF. CDR3 DNA sequence: TGTGCCAGTAGTATCCCAGGGGCGTCGACTAACTATGGCTACACCTTC.

Worth noting for this clone: Germline is not matched at one junction end, which may reflect a read error. The chain uses TRBV7-6 and TRBJ1-4; TRBD1 agrees at 7 bases. CDR3 size: 13 residues. Germline CDR1 reads SGHVS; CDR2 reads FNYEAQ. The CDR3 nucleotides read TGTGCCAGCCCGGGACAGATAAATGAAAAACTATTTTTT. This codes for CASPGQINEKLFF.

The V gene is TRBV5-1, the J gene TRBJ2-1; TRBD2 matches at 10 bases. Per the germline V gene, CDR1 is SGHRS and CDR2 is YFSETQ. Unmatched junction bases numbered 12, after V lost 4 bases and J lost 8 bases. The CDR3 loop spans 16 amino acids. The CDR3: CASSPSSGRAGDEQFF. CDR3 DNA: TGCGCCAGCAGCCCCTCAAGCGGGAGGGCCGGGGATGAGCAGTTCTTC.

V and J are TRBV11-2 and TRBJ2-6; D is perhaps TRBD2 (6 bases). The CDR3 covers 16 residues. Trimming shortened V by 6 bases and J by 0 bases, and 12 bases separated the two germline ends. CDR1 is SGHAT, CDR2 FQNNGV, per germline. CDR3 bases: TGTGCCAGCAGACGGACGGGAGTCTCTGGGGCCAACGTCCTGACTTTC. Translated, it gives CASRRTGVSGANVLTF.

The V call is TRBV4-2, the J call TRBJ1-3; 7 nucleotides agree with TRBD1. The CDR3 sequence is 15 residues long. The V and J ends lost 3 bases and 2 bases, in that order; junction bases with no gene match: 4. Germline-derived CDR1 and CDR2 are LGHNA and YNFKEQ. The CDR3 here is CASSQSQGAGNTIYF. The CDR3 DNA sequence: TGTGCCAGCAGCCAGAGTCAGGGGGCTGGAAACACCATATATTTT.

V gene TRBV28 combines with J gene TRBJ2-7; D possibly corresponds to TRBD1 (6 bases). The germline gives CDR1 MDHEN, CDR2 SYDVKM. Trimming shortened V by 2 bases and J by 3 bases, and 14 bases separated the two germline ends. The CDR3 runs to 15 residues. As DNA, the CDR3 is TGTGCCAGCAGTTTAGCCGTCAGGGGTTTCTACGAGCAGTACTTC. Residues: CASSLAVRGFYEQYF.

This sequence joins TRBV6-5 and TRBJ2-7; D remains unclear. Looked up from germline, CDR1 is MNHEY and CDR2 is SVGAGI. The CDR3 covers 16 residues. With 2 bases removed from V and 0 bases from J, the gap between germline ends came to 14 bases. This CDR3 reads CASSYGSDLSSYEQYF. The CDR3 DNA is TGTGCCAGCAGTTACGGGTCAGACTTAAGCTCCTACGAGCAGTACTTC.

V usage is TRBV6-2 or TRBV6-3 and J usage is TRBJ2-1; TRBD2 agrees at 10 bases. V shed 5 bases, J shed 4 bases, and the junction held 8 bases outside the gene matches. CDR1 is MNHEY and CDR2 is SVGEGT in the germline V gene. The CDR3 consists of 16 residues. CDR3 nucleotide sequence: TGTGCCAGCAGTAACATTGGACTAGCGGCTTACAATGAGCAGTTCTTC. Its protein is CASSNIGLAAYNEQFF.

The chain recombines TRBV6-5 with TRBJ1-1; TRBD1 matches 8 bases. The germline gives CDR1 MNHEY, CDR2 SVGAGI. Germline trimming cut 6 bases from V and 3 bases from J; bases unmatched to any gene: 9. The CDR3 loop spans 15 amino acids. The CDR3 protein is CASRIQGGVYTEAFF. In DNA form, the CDR3 reads TGTGCCAGCAGAATACAGGGGGGAGTATACACTGAAGCTTTCTTT.

This chain joins TRBV5-6 and TRBJ1-2; possibly TRBD1 for D (6 bases). The CDR3 runs to 13 residues. Germline V gene sequence: CDR1 SGHDT, CDR2 YYEEEE. V lost 2 bases, J lost 3 bases, and 8 bases lay in between. The CDR3 sequence is CASSFGGDYGYTF. In nucleotides, the CDR3 is TGTGCCAGCAGCTTTGGGGGCGACTATGGCTACACCTTC.

This chain joins TRBV24-1 and TRBJ2-7; 7 nucleotides match TRBD1. CDR3 length: 17 residues. V lost 1 base, J lost 6 bases, and 14 bases stayed unmatched. Germline lookup yields CDR1 KGHDR and CDR2 SFDVKD. Here the CDR3 DNA reads TGTGCCACCAGTGATTTTCTTTGGAACAGGGGCCCTTGCGAGCAGTACTTC. It translates to CATSDFLWNRGPCEQYF.